These 30 T cell receptor beta chains were all obtained from the same sample, sequenced in a study of blood T cell repertoires in COVID-19. The assay was immunoSEQ multiplex PCR, and TCRdb's table has in-frame clones only and misses some. The table has some 130,000 clones, approximately 86% seen once; the top ten hold 18%. The sequencing sample was made of peripheral blood. These TCRs come from a woman in her 50s who had recovered from COVID-19.

The chain recombines TRBV6-5 with TRBJ1-5; a possible D gene is TRBD1 (6 bases). V lost 6 bases and J 4 bases, leaving 16 bases between the germline ends. Germline CDR1 MNHEY, CDR2 SVGAGI. The CDR3 is 15 residues long. CDR3 sequence reads: CASRWTDLGNQPQHF. CDR3 coding DNA: TGTGCCAGCAGGTGGACAGACCTGGGGAATCAGCCCCAGCATTTT.

In its sample, this clone was seen a few times. The CDR3: CASGSLWTRDNEQFF. The CDR3, as DNA: TGTGCCAGCGGTTCATTGTGGACTCGTGACAATGAGCAGTTCTTC. The V call is TRBV6-5, the J call TRBJ2-1, with D possibly being TRBD2 (5 bases). In germline, CDR1 is MNHEY, CDR2 SVGAGI. The CDR3 spans 15 residues. Between the trimmed V and J ends, which lost 8 bases and 5 bases, there was a span of 19 bases.

This chain joins TRBV4-2 and TRBJ2-2, with TRBD2 matching 13 bases. Looked up from germline, CDR1 is LGHNA and CDR2 is YNFKEQ. The CDR3 length is 17 residues. J gave up 7 bases and V 4 bases, and 9 bases lay outside the gene matches. This chain's CDR3 is CASSPRLAGGGNGELFF. The CDR3 DNA follows: TGTGCCAGCAGCCCTAGACTAGCGGGAGGAGGAAACGGGGAGCTGTTTTTT.

This rearrangement joins TRBV3-1 (or the pseudogene TRBV3-2) to TRBJ2-3; 11 bases agree with TRBD2. CDR3 size: 17 residues. V lost 6 bases to trimming and J lost 0 bases; unmatched junction nucleotides: 8. Germline CDR1 and CDR2: LGHDT and YNNKEL (reference sequence). The CDR3 reads CASRKRGTSGSTDTQYF. DNA for the CDR3: TGTGCCAGCAGAAAAAGAGGGACTAGCGGTAGCACAGATACGCAGTATTTT.

The V gene is TRBV27, the J gene TRBJ1-2; 8 nucleotides match TRBD1. This CDR3 contains 16 residues. CDR1 and CDR2 (germline): MNHEY, SMNVEV (reference sequence). V was clipped by 5 bases and J by 2 bases; unmatched bases: 10. The CDR3 DNA follows: TGTGCCAGCAGTCCGGACAGGGAACGGGCGAACTATGGCTACACCTTC. This codes for CASSPDRERANYGYTF.

V usage is TRBV4-2 and J usage is TRBJ2-2; D is perhaps TRBD2 (7 bases). Germline-derived CDR1 and CDR2 are LGHNA and YNFKEQ. This CDR3 comprises 15 residues. V shed 8 bases and J shed 4 bases, with 17 bases lying between them. The CDR3 region is CASGSRGAVTGELFF. Here the CDR3 DNA reads TGTGCCAGCGGCTCCCGGGGGGCAGTCACCGGGGAGCTGTTTTTT.

In nucleotides, the CDR3 is TGTGCCAGCAGCGTCCAACGGGACAGGGGAAACACCGGGGAGCTGTTTTTT. It specifies CASSVQRDRGNTGELFF. The chain is built from TRBV9 and TRBJ2-2, with 10 positions matching TRBD1. This CDR3 spans 17 amino acids. CDR1 is SGDLS, CDR2 YYNGEE, per germline. Losses at the gene ends were 2 bases for V and 2 bases for J; bases not matched to a gene: 6.

The chain recombines TRBV10-1 with TRBJ1-5, with 7 nucleotides matching TRBD1. Germline trimming cut 3 bases from V and 3 bases from J; bases unmatched to any gene: 14. The CDR3 loop spans 18 amino acids. Germline V gives CDR1 WNHNN, CDR2 SYGVQD (reference sequence). CDR3: CASSDGIVGQEDNQPQHF. The CDR3, as DNA: TGCGCCAGCAGTGACGGGATTGTCGGACAGGAGGACAATCAGCCCCAGCATTTT.

The chain combines TRBV5-4 with TRBJ1-5; no clear D. The CDR3 loop spans 15 amino acids. Trimming stripped 0 bases from V and 7 bases from J, with 14 bases between. Germline V gene sequence: CDR1 SGHNT, CDR2 YYREEE (reference sequence). The CDR3 DNA reads as TGTGCCAGCAGCTTGGACGGGAGTGGCCCGCAGCCCCAGCATTTT. This gives the protein CASSLDGSGPQPQHF.

CDR3 bases: TGTGCCAGTAGTATGTATAGGGGGCAAGAGACCCAGTACTTC. It codes for CASSMYRGQETQYF. The V call is TRBV19, the J call TRBJ2-5; possible D gene TRBD1, 6 bases. Trimming shortened V by 3 bases and J by 2 bases, and 10 bases separated the two germline ends. The germline V gene has CDR1 LNHDA and CDR2 SQIVND (reference sequence). This CDR3 is 14 amino acids long.

V is TRBV28 and J is TRBJ1-4; D is uncertain. V lost 2 bases and J 7 bases, leaving 11 bases between the germline ends. This CDR3 region has 14 residues. Germline CDR1 reads MDHEN; CDR2 reads SYDVKM. The DNA for the CDR3 is TGTGCCAGCAGTTTAGAAGGTTCGGGTGAAAAACTGTTTTTT. It encodes CASSLEGSGEKLFF.

The chain recombines TRBV28 with TRBJ2-1; 8 nucleotides match TRBD2. CDR1 is MDHEN, CDR2 SYDVKM, per germline. The CDR3 is 16 residues long. The ends lost 4 bases at V and 3 bases at J; junction bases unmatched: 8. CDR3 sequence (DNA): TGTGCCAGCAGTTCGTTGCGGGGGGCCGTCTACAATGAGCAGTTCTTC. This encodes CASSSLRGAVYNEQFF. The full variable domain, completed using reference TRBV28 and TRBJ2-1, is DVKVTQSSRYLVKRTGEKVFLECVQDMDHENMFWYRQDPGLGLRLIYFSYDVKMKEKGDIPEGYSVSREKKERFSLILESASTNQTSMYLCASSSLRGAVYNEQFFGPGTRLTVL.

The J gene is TRBJ2-1, the V gene TRBV5-1; 10 bases are a match to TRBD2. CDR1 is SGHRS and CDR2 is YFSETQ in the germline V gene. This CDR3 spans 15 amino acids. V was clipped by 1 base and J by 5 bases; unmatched bases: 3. For the CDR3, the DNA is TGCGCCAGCAGCTTGCTCACTAGCGGGGACAATGAGCAGTTCTTC. Protein product: CASSLLTSGDNEQFF.

The chain couples TRBV2 to TRBJ1-2, with D perhaps matching TRBD1 (6 bases). V shed 8 bases and J shed 8 bases, with 15 bases lying between them. CDR1 is SNHLY and CDR2 is FYNNEI in the germline V gene. This CDR3 comprises 12 residues. This CDR3 is CASYKGGRGYTF. CDR3 DNA: TGTGCCAGCTACAAGGGGGGGCGAGGCTACACCTTC.

This chain joins TRBV30 and TRBJ2-3; TRBD2 matches at 9 bases. The CDR3 has 18 amino acids. V lost 0 bases and J lost 4; bases outside the gene matches: 14. Germline CDR1 and CDR2: GTSNPN and SVGIG (reference sequence). DNA for the CDR3: TGTGCCTGGAGTGTCCAGCGGGAGGCCCCCCGCTTGTCAGATACGCAGTATTTT. It codes for CAWSVQREAPRLSDTQYF.

The rearrangement uses TRBV11-2 and TRBJ2-4; D might be TRBD1 (6 bases). V shed 2 bases and J shed 6 bases, with 8 bases lying between them. This CDR3 contains 13 residues. Germline V CDR1 and CDR2: SGHAT, FQNNGV. The CDR3 DNA follows: TGTGCCAGCAGCTTAAGGGACACAAACATTCAGTACTTC. This gives the protein CASSLRDTNIQYF.

This clone was seen a handful of times. This chain links TRBV3-1 (or the pseudogene TRBV3-2) with TRBJ2-7, with 7 positions matching TRBD2. The CDR3 consists of 14 residues. V trimming: 4 bases; J trimming: 2 bases; junction bases outside the gene matches: 5. Per the germline V gene, CDR1 is LGHDT and CDR2 is YNNKEL (reference sequence). The chain's CDR3 is CASSRASGAYEQYF. The CDR3 coding sequence is TGTGCCAGCAGCCGAGCTAGCGGAGCCTACGAGCAGTACTTC.

The CDR3 bases are TGCGCCAGCAGTCAATCGGGGGCAAGTCCCGGGGCCAACGTCCTGACTTTC. Translating it yields CASSQSGASPGANVLTF. J is TRBJ2-6 and V is TRBV23-1; possible D gene TRBD1, 6 bases. TRBV23-1 is an ORF, and what it does is uncertain. Trimming took 0 bases from V and 4 from J, leaving 13 bases between them. This CDR3 comprises 17 residues.

This chain connects TRBV12-5 to TRBJ2-7; 16 bases map to TRBD2. Germline V lookup: CDR1 LGHNT, CDR2 FRNRAP. J gave up 3 bases and V 5 bases, and 7 bases lay outside the gene matches. This CDR3 has 17 residues. The CDR3 DNA sequence: TGTGCTAGTGGTGTGGGACTAGCGGGAGGGCCGCGCTACGAGCAGTACTTC. It codes for CASGVGLAGGPRYEQYF.

This chain uses TRBV14 with TRBJ1-6, with D uncertain. CDR1 SGHDN and CDR2 FVKESK come from the germline V gene. V was trimmed by 0 bases and J by 1 base, leaving 10 bases between them. This CDR3 contains 17 residues. The CDR3 DNA sequence: TGTGCCAGCAGCCAAGATCTTCCGAGGTCCTATAATTCACCCCTCCACTTT. Translating it yields CASSQDLPRSYNSPLHF. The full variable domain, rest sourced from reference TRBV14 and TRBJ1-6, is EAGVTQFPSHSVIEKGQTVTLRCDPISGHDNLYWYRRVMGKEIKFLLHFVKESKQDESGMPNNRFLAERTGGTYSTLKVQPAELEDSGVYFCASSQDLPRSYNSPLHFGNGTRLTVT.

V is TRBV10-3 and J is TRBJ2-1; TRBD2 matches at 12 bases. This CDR3 comprises 16 residues. In germline, CDR1 is ENHRY, CDR2 SYGVKD. V was clipped by 6 bases and J by 9 bases; unmatched bases: 12. CDR3 bases: TGTGCCATCAGGGGTGAGACTAGCGGGAGACGGGCTGAGCAGTTCTTC. Amino acid sequence: CAIRGETSGRRAEQFF.

The chain has TRBV7-9 and TRBJ2-7, with TRBD1 identical over 7 bases. The length of the CDR3 is 14 residues. V shed 5 bases, J shed 2 bases, and the junction held 6 bases outside the gene matches. Germline assignment: CDR1 SEHNR and CDR2 FQNEAQ (reference sequence). The chain's CDR3 is CASSRTGSAYEQYF. The CDR3 coding sequence is TGTGCCAGCAGCCGGACAGGTTCCGCCTACGAGCAGTACTTC.

The chain employs TRBV5-1 and TRBJ1-6, with TRBD1 matching over 8 bases. The CDR3 has 14 amino acids. CDR1 is SGHRS and CDR2 is YFSETQ in the germline V gene. V lost 4 bases, J lost 8 bases, and 5 bases stayed unmatched. The CDR3 reads CASSQGQDYSPLHF. CDR3 DNA: TGCGCCAGCAGCCAGGGACAGGACTATTCACCCCTCCACTTT.

This chain links TRBV27 with TRBJ2-5, with 9 bases aligning to TRBD2. Germline lookup yields CDR1 MNHEY and CDR2 SMNVEV (reference sequence). Germline trimming cut 4 bases from V and 5 bases from J; bases unmatched to any gene: 20. The CDR3 has 19 amino acids. The CDR3, as DNA: TGTGCCAGCAGTTCTGAGTTAGGGCGTGGCGGGGGGGCTCGCGAGACCCAGTACTTC. Amino acids: CASSSELGRGGGARETQYF.

This clone has at least ten counts. J is TRBJ1-4 and V is TRBV6-2 or TRBV6-3; D unresolved. Trimming removed 2 bases from V and 6 bases from J, with 7 bases in between. The CDR3 covers 13 residues. Germline-derived CDR1 and CDR2 are MNHEY and SVGEGT. The CDR3 here is CASSYSEYEKLFF. CDR3 sequence (DNA): TGTGCCAGCAGTTACAGCGAGTATGAAAAACTGTTTTTT.

V and J are TRBV11-2 and TRBJ1-6, with TRBD1 matching over 8 bases. Losses at the gene ends were 5 bases for V and 6 bases for J; bases not matched to a gene: 3. In germline, CDR1 is SGHAT, CDR2 FQNNGV. The CDR3 covers 14 residues. The CDR3 nucleotides are TGTGCCAGCAGCCGTGACAGGGGTAATTCACCCCTCCACTTT. Amino acid sequence: CASSRDRGNSPLHF.

The chain combines TRBV2 with TRBJ2-5; 10 nucleotides line up with TRBD1. Germline-derived CDR1 and CDR2 are SNHLY and FYNNEI. The J segment lost 4 bases and the V segment lost 5 bases, leaving 7 bases of the junction unmatched. The CDR3 has 15 residues. The CDR3 loop is CASSNRDRGTETQYF. CDR3 nucleotide sequence: TGTGCCAGCAGTAACCGGGACAGGGGAACAGAGACCCAGTACTTC.

The chain couples TRBV6-5 to TRBJ2-1, with TRBD2 matching 7 bases. Germline values: CDR1 MNHEY, CDR2 SVGAGI. The ends lost 0 bases at V and 10 bases at J; junction bases unmatched: 9. The CDR3 has 15 amino acids. The CDR3 DNA sequence: TGTGCCAGCAGTTACTCGTTTTCCTCGGGGGGAGAGCAGTTCTTC. It encodes CASSYSFSSGGEQFF.

The chain joins TRBV7-9 to TRBJ1-5; D ambiguous. The length of the CDR3 is 13 residues. Between the trimmed V and J ends, which lost 5 bases and 4 bases, there was a span of 9 bases. CDR1 and CDR2 from the germline V gene are SEHNR and FQNEAQ (reference sequence). As DNA, the CDR3 is TGTGCCAGCAGCATGGGCCAGAATCAGCCCCAGCATTTT. It yields the protein CASSMGQNQPQHF.

The chain uses TRBV6-5 and TRBJ1-1; D uncertain. V was shortened by 10 bases and J by 0 bases, with 6 bases between the two germline ends. The germline V gene has CDR1 MNHEY and CDR2 SVGAGI. The CDR3 has 11 amino acids. The CDR3 here is CAILLNTEAFF. The CDR3 DNA sequence: TGTGCCATCCTCTTGAACACTGAAGCTTTCTTT.